Following are 31 T cell receptor beta chains from one sample sequenced in a study of cytomegalovirus exposure and HLA in healthy donors. Primers for the PCR totalled 60 Vbeta and 13 Jbeta. Sequenced by immunoSEQ multiplex PCR; TCRdb stores in-frame clones only, minus some. The sample consists of some 130,000 clones, about 80% of them appearing once. Sequencing used PBMCs. The receptors originated from a man under 40 in good health.

In this sample, this clone turned up once. This chain connects TRBV13 to TRBJ2-5; 11 bases are shared with TRBD2. Trimming took 5 bases from V and 2 from J; bases not matched to a gene: 4. The germline V gene has CDR1 PRHDT and CDR2 FYEKMQ (reference sequence). The CDR3 has 15 residues. The CDR3 here is CASSPGLAEQETQYF. The DNA of the CDR3 is TGTGCCAGCAGCCCGGGACTAGCGGAACAAGAGACCCAGTACTTC.

This chain joins TRBV7-9 and TRBJ2-7; a possible D gene is TRBD1 (5 bases). Deletions cut 4 bases from V and 4 bases from J, with 14 bases between. The CDR3 extends over 14 amino acids. Germline V gives CDR1 SEHNR, CDR2 FQNEAQ (reference sequence). CDR3: CASSSRVIEYEQYF. DNA for the CDR3: TGTGCCAGCAGCTCCAGGGTTATAGAATACGAGCAGTACTTC. The variable domain in full, completed from reference TRBV7-9 and TRBJ2-7, reads DTGVSQNPRHKITKRGQNVTFRCDPISEHNRLYWYRQTLGQGPEFLTYFQNEAQLEKSRLLSDRFSAERPKGSFSTLEIQRTEQGDSAMYLCASSSRVIEYEQYFGPGTRLTVT.

Only a few counts were recorded for this clone. The chain links TRBV6-1 to TRBJ1-1; D is perhaps TRBD1 (6 bases). Germline CDR1 is MNHNS and CDR2 is SASEGT. This CDR3 has 16 amino acids. Trimming took 3 bases from V and 4 from J, leaving 18 bases between them. The DNA of the CDR3 is TGTGCCAGCAGTGAGGCCCGTTCGGTACAGGGCACTGAAGCTTTCTTT. It translates to CASSEARSVQGTEAFF.

The chain links TRBV25-1 to TRBJ1-1; 7 bases fit TRBD1. CDR1 and CDR2 from the germline V gene are MGHDK and SYGVNS. The CDR3 spans 15 residues. The trim removed 2 bases at V and 2 bases at J, leaving 5 bases unmatched. The DNA for the CDR3 is TGTGCCAGCAGTGAACGAGGGACAGCCAACACTGAAGCTTTCTTT. Its translation: CASSERGTANTEAFF. The entire variable domain, with the rest obtained from reference TRBV25-1 and TRBJ1-1, is as follows: EADIYQTPRYLVIGTGKKITLECSQTMGHDKMYWYQQDPGMELHLIHYSYGVNSTEKGDLSSESTVSRIRTEHFPLTLESARPSHTSQYLCASSERGTANTEAFFGQGTRLTVV.

The gene calls are TRBV29-1 and TRBJ2-7, with 10 nucleotides matching TRBD2. Germline V gives CDR1 SQVTM, CDR2 ANQGSEA. The junction had 17 bases not matched to a gene; V was cut back by 6 bases and J by 0 bases. The CDR3 extends over 18 amino acids. The CDR3 coding sequence is TGCAGCGTCCAAGGTTGGGCTAGCGGGAGACTGGGCTCCTACGAGCAGTACTTC. Translating gives CSVQGWASGRLGSYEQYF.

This chain uses TRBV10-3 with TRBJ1-4; perhaps TRBD1 as D (5 bases). Germline loops: CDR1 ENHRY, CDR2 SYGVKD. V was clipped by 7 bases and J by 6 bases, with 15 bases between them. The CDR3 sequence is 14 residues long. CDR3 region: CAIKGQLVDEKLFF. The DNA of the CDR3 is TGTGCCATCAAGGGGCAGCTAGTAGATGAAAAACTGTTTTTT.

The genes are TRBV29-1 and TRBJ2-2; D may be TRBD2 (5 bases). Looked up from germline, CDR1 is SQVTM and CDR2 is ANQGSEA. The CDR3 has 14 amino acids. V lost 6 bases and J 1 base, leaving 12 bases between the germline ends. The CDR3 spells CSVTRARNTGELFF. The CDR3 DNA sequence: TGCAGCGTCACTAGGGCCCGGAACACCGGGGAGCTGTTTTTT.

This chain uses TRBV9 with TRBJ1-2; TRBD1 matches at 7 bases. Germline V gives CDR1 SGDLS, CDR2 YYNGEE. V was pared by 3 bases and J by 4 bases, with 3 bases of the junction left unmatched. This CDR3 contains 13 residues. The CDR3 bases are TGTGCCAGCAGCGAAGGGGGCCCCTATGGCTACACCTTC. It encodes CASSEGGPYGYTF. The full variable domain, with the rest looked up from reference TRBV9 and TRBJ1-2, is DSGVTQTPKHLITATGQRVTLRCSPRSGDLSVYWYQQSLDQGLQFLIQYYNGEERAKGNILERFSAQQFPDLHSELNLSSLELGDSALYFCASSEGGPYGYTFGSGTRLTVV.

The rearrangement joins TRBV11-2 to TRBJ1-2, with 9 bases matching TRBD1. CDR1 and CDR2 from the germline V gene are SGHAT and FQNNGV. The CDR3 loop spans 16 amino acids. The V segment lost 5 bases and the J segment 6 bases; nucleotides outside the gene matches: 13. Written as DNA, the CDR3 is TGTGCCAGCAGCCAAAATCGGGCGGGACAGGGAAATGGCTACACCTTC. This encodes CASSQNRAGQGNGYTF.

Worth noting for this clone: The same CDR3 can be traced to other DNA sequences in this sample. The chain is built from TRBV9 and TRBJ2-1; D uncertain. V lost 0 bases to trimming and J lost 6 bases, with 4 bases between them. Germline V gene sequence: CDR1 SGDLS, CDR2 YYNGEE. The CDR3 covers 12 residues. CDR3 DNA sequence: TGTGCCAGCAGCGTAGGGAGCAATGAGCAGTTCTTC. Translation gives CASSVGSNEQFF.

This clone was found once. The CDR3 region has the DNA TGTGCCAGCAGCTTAGCGGGAGTTGGGGAGACCCAGTACTTC. This encodes CASSLAGVGETQYF. The V call is TRBV7-2, the J call TRBJ2-5; tentatively, D is TRBD2 (5 bases). Trimming removed 0 bases from V and 5 bases from J, with 10 bases in between. Germline CDR1 and CDR2: SGHTA and FQGNSA. CDR3 size: 14 residues.

The gene calls are TRBV7-9 and TRBJ2-3, with 7 bases matching TRBD2. This CDR3 spans 15 amino acids. Germline values: CDR1 SEHNR, CDR2 FQNEAQ (reference sequence). J gave up 6 bases and V 1 base, and 7 bases lay outside the gene matches. The CDR3 nucleotides are TGTGCCAGCAGCTTAGGATTGGCGGGAGCGGATACGCAGTATTTT. Translated: CASSLGLAGADTQYF.

The chain employs TRBV7-9 and TRBJ1-1; D not resolved. The CDR3 extends over 15 amino acids. Germline V gene lookup returns CDR1 SEHNR and CDR2 FQNEAQ (reference sequence). Trimming cost V 0 bases and J 1 base, with 9 bases left between them. Written as DNA, the CDR3 is TGTGCCAGCAGCTTAGCCCAAGCGAGGAACACTGAAGCTTTCTTT. It encodes CASSLAQARNTEAFF.

The V and J genes are TRBV29-1 and TRBJ2-5, with a possible D match to TRBD2 (5 bases). Looked up from germline, CDR1 is SQVTM and CDR2 is ANQGSEA. The V gene lost 3 bases and the J gene lost 2 bases, with 13 bases spanning the gap. CDR3 length: 14 residues. CDR3 loop: CSVEEVGAQETQYF. The CDR3 DNA is TGCAGCGTTGAGGAGGTGGGAGCGCAAGAGACCCAGTACTTC.

The V call is TRBV5-4, the J call TRBJ2-3; D is possibly TRBD2 (6 bases). The CDR3 length is 14 residues. Germline CDR1 and CDR2: SGHNT and YYREEE (reference sequence). Trimming removed 5 bases from V and 1 base from J, with 11 bases in between. The CDR3 here is CASRSGGGTDTQYF. DNA of the CDR3: TGTGCCAGCAGAAGCGGAGGGGGCACAGATACGCAGTATTTT. The full variable domain, its missing parts supplied by reference TRBV5-4 and TRBJ2-3, is ETGVTQSPTHLIKTRGQQVTLRCSSQSGHNTVSWYQQALGQGPQFIFQYYREEENGRGNFPPRFSGLQFPNYSSELNVNALELDDSALYLCASRSGGGTDTQYFGPGTRLTVL.

This chain links TRBV7-2 with TRBJ2-1, with TRBD2 matching 11 bases. The CDR3 extends over 19 amino acids. Germline CDR1 SGHTA, CDR2 FQGNSA. V was clipped by 5 bases and J by 7 bases; unmatched bases: 19. The CDR3 DNA is TGTGCCAGCAGCCCCGCTCGTCTGCTACTAGCGGGAGAGCGGAATGAGCAGTTCTTC. Translation: CASSPARLLLAGERNEQFF.

The chain combines TRBV11-2 with TRBJ2-1; 9 positions agree with TRBD2. Germline loops: CDR1 SGHAT, CDR2 FQNNGV. V lost 5 bases to trimming and J lost 5 bases; unmatched junction nucleotides: 10. The CDR3 has 16 residues. CDR3 residues: CASSIRGGRANNEQFF. CDR3 nucleotides: TGTGCCAGCAGCATAAGAGGCGGGAGGGCTAACAATGAGCAGTTCTTC.

J is TRBJ2-3 and V is TRBV6-5; 9 nucleotides agree with TRBD1. The CDR3 is 15 residues long. With 5 bases clipped from V and 4 bases from J, the junction kept 7 bases outside the gene matches. Germline-derived CDR1 and CDR2 are MNHEY and SVGAGI. The CDR3 DNA is TGTGCCAGCAGTCTCCGGGACAGGGTCGCAGATACGCAGTATTTT. Protein: CASSLRDRVADTQYF.

The rearrangement links TRBV9 to TRBJ2-1; tentatively, D is TRBD2 (5 bases). The CDR3 is 16 amino acids. CDR1 and CDR2 (germline): SGDLS, YYNGEE. V lost 0 bases, J lost 5 bases, and 15 bases lay in between. CDR3 region: CASSVVLALGNNEQFF. CDR3 bases: TGTGCCAGCAGCGTAGTGTTGGCACTAGGAAACAATGAGCAGTTCTTC.

This clone has more than one count but fewer than ten. This chain connects TRBV7-9 to TRBJ1-1, with TRBD1 matching 7 bases. From germline, CDR1 is SEHNR and CDR2 FQNEAQ (reference sequence). Trimming at V came to 5 bases and at J to 0 bases, leaving 6 bases not matched to a gene. The CDR3 length is 15 residues. The CDR3 nucleotides read TGTGCCAGCAGCACACAGGGGATGGTGAACACTGAAGCTTTCTTT. It yields the protein CASSTQGMVNTEAFF.

The chain joins TRBV30 to TRBJ2-7, with D possibly TRBD1 on 6 matching bases. V lost 5 bases to trimming and J lost 0 bases, with 8 bases between them. There are 12 residues in the CDR3. The germline V gene has CDR1 GTSNPN and CDR2 SVGIG (reference sequence). CDR3 protein: CAWGGGSYEQYF. The CDR3 DNA reads TGTGCCTGGGGGGGCGGCTCCTACGAGCAGTACTTC. The complete variable domain, with remaining parts taken from reference TRBV30 and TRBJ2-7, reads SQTIHQWPATLVQPVGSPLSLECTVEGTSNPNLYWYRQAAGRGLQLLFYSVGIGQISSEVPQNLSASRPQDRQFILSSKKLLLSDSGFYLCAWGGGSYEQYFGPGTRLTVT.

The rearrangement uses TRBV4-1 and TRBJ2-7; D possibly corresponds to TRBD2 (7 bases). The CDR3 extends over 16 amino acids. The germline V and J ends were trimmed by 1 base and 2 bases, with 15 bases remaining between them. CDR1 and CDR2 from the germline V gene are MGHRA and YSYEKL. The CDR3 DNA is TGCGCCAGCAGCCAAGGTTCTGGGGGGGCCACCTACGAGCAGTACTTC. It specifies CASSQGSGGATYEQYF.

V gene TRBV11-3 combines with J gene TRBJ2-1; unclear D gene. In germline, CDR1 is SGHNT, CDR2 YENEEA. CDR3 size: 15 residues. V shed 1 base and J shed 0 bases, with 7 bases lying between them. The CDR3 DNA is TGTGCCAGCAGCTTAGCGGAGAGCTCCTACAATGAGCAGTTCTTC. Translating gives CASSLAESSYNEQFF.

This chain links TRBV4-3 with TRBJ2-3; 8 bases agree with TRBD2. CDR3 length: 16 amino acids. Germline CDR1 is LGHNA and CDR2 is YSLEER. The V and J ends lost 0 bases and 2 bases, in that order; junction bases with no gene match: 4. For the CDR3, the DNA is TGCGCCAGCAGCCAAGAGTTTAGCGGGAACACAGATACGCAGTATTTT. Its protein is CASSQEFSGNTDTQYF.

On this clone itself: One junction end does not reproduce the germline sequence, and a read error may be involved. The chain uses TRBV7-9 and TRBJ1-2; tentative D call: TRBD1 (5 bases). CDR1 is SEHNR, CDR2 FQNEAQ, per germline (reference sequence). The CDR3 is 13 residues long. Written as DNA, the CDR3 is TGTTCCAGCAGCTTAGGGGCTGCAGAGGGCTACACCTTC. Translated: CSSSLGAAEGYTF.

The CDR3 protein is CASSAYRFNTEAFF. CDR3 in DNA: TGTGCCAGCTCAGCGTACAGGTTTAACACTGAAGCTTTCTTT. This rearrangement joins TRBV18 to TRBJ1-1; perhaps TRBD1 as D (5 bases). Germline CDR1 and CDR2: KGHSH and LQKENI. V lost 5 bases to trimming and J lost 2 bases, with 12 bases between them. The CDR3 has 14 amino acids. Looking up the rest from reference TRBV18 and TRBJ1-1 gives the full variable domain: NAGVMQNPRHLVRRRGQEARLRCSPMKGHSHVYWYRQLPEEGLKFMVYLQKENIIDESGMPKERFSAEFPKEGPSILRIQQVVRGDSAAYFCASSAYRFNTEAFFGQGTRLTVV.

Only one count was recorded for this clone. This chain uses TRBV5-1 with TRBJ2-7; 12 bases align to TRBD2. The J segment lost 3 bases and the V segment lost 1 base, leaving 2 bases of the junction unmatched. CDR3 length equals 15 residues. Looked up from germline, CDR1 is SGHRS and CDR2 is YFSETQ. CDR3 in amino acids: CASSLRTSGDYEQYF. CDR3 DNA sequence: TGCGCCAGCAGCTTGAGGACTAGCGGGGACTACGAGCAGTACTTC. The entire variable domain, with the rest obtained from reference TRBV5-1 and TRBJ2-7, is as follows: KAGVTQTPRYLIKTRGQQVTLSCSPISGHRSVSWYQQTPGQGLQFLFEYFSETQRNKGNFPGRFSGRQFSNSRSEMNVSTLELGDSALYLCASSLRTSGDYEQYFGPGTRLTVT.

V and J are TRBV9 and TRBJ2-1; D not resolved. Germline V lookup: CDR1 SGDLS, CDR2 YYNGEE. The V and J ends lost 0 bases and 6 bases respectively, with 10 bases between them. There are 14 residues in the CDR3. The DNA of the CDR3 is TGTGCCAGCAGCGTAGGTGGTACGGGCAATGAGCAGTTCTTC. It encodes CASSVGGTGNEQFF.

This chain links TRBV5-1 with TRBJ1-3; 10 nucleotides agree with TRBD1. Per the germline V gene, CDR1 is SGHRS and CDR2 is YFSETQ. V was pared by 4 bases and J by 1 base, with 2 bases of the junction left unmatched. This CDR3 is built from 15 residues. CDR3 in amino acids: CASSQGQGSGNTIYF. For the CDR3, the DNA is TGCGCCAGCAGCCAGGGACAGGGGTCTGGAAACACCATATATTTT.

This chain connects TRBV28 to TRBJ2-2, with D maybe TRBD1 (6 bases). The CDR3 sequence is 15 residues long. Trimming took off 4 bases at V and 0 bases at J, with 9 bases between the two ends. Germline CDR1 MDHEN, CDR2 SYDVKM. The CDR3 DNA reads TGTGCCAGCAGTTATGACAGGTCGAACACCGGGGAGCTGTTTTTT. Translating gives CASSYDRSNTGELFF.

This clone was observed a handful of times. V gene TRBV30 combines with J gene TRBJ2-2, with D maybe TRBD1 (5 bases). Trimming left V 1 base short and J 7 bases short, with 16 bases between. This CDR3 is built from 15 residues. Germline V gene lookup returns CDR1 GTSNPN and CDR2 SVGIG (reference sequence). DNA for the CDR3: TGTGCCTGGAGTGGTAAGGGGCAGGCCAGCGGGGAGCTGTTTTTT. Amino acid sequence: CAWSGKGQASGELFF. Based on the CDR3 plus reference TRBV30 and TRBJ2-2, the full variable domain is SQTIHQWPATLVQPVGSPLSLECTVEGTSNPNLYWYRQAAGRGLQLLFYSVGIGQISSEVPQNLSASRPQDRQFILSSKKLLLSDSGFYLCAWSGKGQASGELFFGEGSRLTVL.